A single sample gave rise to the 5 T cell receptor beta chains below, sequenced in a study of cytomegalovirus exposure and HLA in healthy donors. The PCR used 60 Vbeta and 13 Jbeta primers. The data were produced by immunoSEQ multiplex PCR, yet TCRdb's version contains in-frame clones alone and is incomplete. The data show 60,000 to 85,000 clones, around 76% seen once. The sequencing sample was made of PBMCs. Receptors originate from a man aged 35 to 55 in good health and CMV-seronegative.

V is TRBV5-4 and J is TRBJ2-7; 8 bases agree with TRBD2. V gave up 4 bases and J gave up 5 bases; unmatched junction bases: 8. This CDR3 has 14 amino acids. Germline V gene lookup returns CDR1 SGHNT and CDR2 YYREEE (reference sequence). The CDR3 nucleotides read TGTGCCAGCAGCCAGGGACTAGACGCCCACGAGCAGTACTTC. It yields the protein CASSQGLDAHEQYF.

This sequence joins TRBV10-3 and TRBJ1-2; D is perhaps TRBD1 (6 bases). The CDR3 is 12 residues long. CDR1 ENHRY and CDR2 SYGVKD come from the germline V gene. Trimming shortened V by 6 bases and J by 6 bases, and 11 bases separated the two germline ends. CDR3 DNA: TGTGCCATCAGGGACAGCGTAGATGGCTACACCTTC. Translated: CAIRDSVDGYTF.

V is TRBV15 and J is TRBJ2-5; D might be TRBD1 (6 bases). This CDR3 spans 16 amino acids. V dropped 1 base and J dropped 2 bases, with 14 bases sitting between them. Germline CDR1 reads LNHNV; CDR2 reads YYDKDF (reference sequence). CDR3 residues: CATSRGLAGTQETQYF. The CDR3 DNA reads as TGTGCCACCAGCAGAGGCTTAGCAGGGACACAAGAGACCCAGTACTTC.

The rearrangement joins TRBV9 to TRBJ2-6, with 10 bases aligning to TRBD2. The V gene end was trimmed by 3 bases and the J gene end by 2 bases; junction bases not matched to a gene: 8. CDR1 and CDR2 (germline): SGDLS, YYNGEE. This CDR3 contains 18 residues. For the CDR3, the DNA is TGTGCCAGCAGCGGATCGGAGCGGGAGGGCCCTGGGGCCAACGTCCTGACTTTC. Translation: CASSGSEREGPGANVLTF.

This clone was counted only a few times. The V call is TRBV28, the J call TRBJ1-2; TRBD1 aligns across 7 bases. With V trimmed by 6 bases and J by 8 bases, 9 bases remained unmatched. Germline V gives CDR1 MDHEN, CDR2 SYDVKM. There are 13 residues in the CDR3. CDR3 in DNA: TGTGCCAGCAGCCGAGACACAGGGGCCGGCTACACCTTC. This translates into CASSRDTGAGYTF.